This T cell receptor (beta chain) was identified during a study of CD8 T cells in ankylosing spondylitis. Whole-study results and caveats: Peripheral blood samples showed relatively rare disease-linked clones, and these clones were CD8+. There was reportedly significant enrichment of clones that were disease-linked in matched ankylosing spondylitis synovial fluid. Ankylosing spondylitis blood seemed to carry a telltale TCR beta motif made of about 8 highly homologous variants. There were earlier reports of some motif variants in reactive arthritis synovial fluid and blood.

This clonotype was counted between two and nine times. Its specificity is not known. This may arise from a read error, as a much more abundant clone is one base away. TCRdb processed the 5' RACE reads anew with MiXCR; each CDR3 protein has one entry. The table shows more than 60,000 distinct CDR3 sequences, with 6.2% occurring only once. CDR1 and CDR2 (germline): SGHTA, FQGTGA. This CDR3 is 13 amino acids long. The sequence was collected from a male donor with ankylosing spondylitis. The chain recombines TRBV7-3 with TRBJ1-1; D ambiguous. Source material: synovial fluid, either unsorted or a sorted T cell fraction (not recorded which). The DNA for the CDR3 is TGTGCCAGCAGCTTAACAAGGGTAACTGAATCTTTCTTT. Protein sequence: CASSLTRVTESFF.